The 25 T cell receptor beta chains given below trace back to one sample, sequenced in a study of radiotherapy plus CTLA-4 blockade in lung cancer. Sequencing used immunoSEQ multiplex PCR; TCRdb keeps in-frame clones, though not all of them. The sample lists roughly 90,000 clones, roughly 80% occurring once. This specimen consisted of peripheral blood, obtained from a patient treated with radiotherapy plus ipilimumab. Receptors originate from a human donor with non-small cell lung cancer that progressed on radiotherapy plus ipilimumab.

V and J are TRBV5-6 and TRBJ2-2, with a possible D match to TRBD2 (6 bases). V lost 3 bases to trimming and J lost 6 bases, with 9 bases between them. The CDR3 sequence is 13 residues long. The germline V gene encodes CDR1 SGHDT and CDR2 YYEEEE. The CDR3 is CASSYSSAGELFF. CDR3 in DNA: TGTGCCAGCAGCTACTCTAGCGCCGGGGAGCTGTTTTTT.

The rearrangement links TRBV5-1 to TRBJ1-1; the D gene is possibly TRBD1 (5 bases). V was trimmed by 1 base and J by 1 base, leaving 11 bases between them. The V gene's germline CDR1 is SGHRS and CDR2 YFSETQ. The CDR3 consists of 15 residues. DNA of the CDR3: TGCGCCAGCAGCTTGTCTGTGGGACGGAACACTGAAGCTTTCTTT. It encodes CASSLSVGRNTEAFF.

V usage is TRBV6-6 and J usage is TRBJ2-7, with TRBD2 matching 11 bases. The germline V gene encodes CDR1 MNHNY and CDR2 SVGAGI (reference sequence). Unmatched junction bases numbered 8, after V lost 5 bases and J lost 5 bases. The CDR3 length is 15 residues. CDR3: CASSLTSGSNNEQYF. CDR3 in DNA: TGTGCCAGCAGTCTCACTAGCGGGAGTAATAACGAGCAGTACTTC.

A single count supports this clone. J is TRBJ2-7 and V is TRBV25-1; 7 bases agree with TRBD1. Per the germline V gene, CDR1 is MGHDK and CDR2 is SYGVNS. This CDR3 comprises 14 residues. Losses at the gene ends were 11 bases for V and 1 base for J; bases not matched to a gene: 11. The DNA for the CDR3 is TGTGCCGGGCATCCCGGACAGGAGTCCTACGAGCAGTACTTC. It specifies CAGHPGQESYEQYF.

This clone was found a few times. V usage is TRBV5-5 and J usage is TRBJ2-6; TRBD1 might be the D (5 bases). Trimming removed 4 bases from V and 0 bases from J, with 14 bases in between. The CDR3 spans 17 residues. Looked up from germline, CDR1 is SGHKS and CDR2 is YYEKEE (reference sequence). This CDR3 is CASSPRVINSGANVLTF. CDR3 sequence (DNA): TGTGCCAGCAGCCCCAGGGTCATAAACTCTGGGGCCAACGTCCTGACTTTC.

The gene calls are TRBV9 and TRBJ2-3; D uncertain. The CDR3 is made up of 15 amino acids. The V gene's germline CDR1 is SGDLS and CDR2 YYNGEE. Trimming took off 4 bases at V and 0 bases at J, with 12 bases between the two ends. As DNA, the CDR3 is TGTGCCAGCAGCCCCTACACACAAAGCACAGATACGCAGTATTTT. Amino acid sequence: CASSPYTQSTDTQYF.

Concerning this clone: The junction departs from the called germline gene at one end, perhaps through a read error. The V and J genes are TRBV4-1 and TRBJ1-4, with D perhaps matching TRBD1 (5 bases). The CDR3 spans 17 residues. Germline loops: CDR1 MGHRA, CDR2 YSYEKL. CDR3 residues: CASSQDLFDVPRGVSLF. DNA for the CDR3: TGCGCCAGCAGCCAAGATCTTTTCGACGTCCCGAGGGGCGTCAGCCTATTT.

This chain joins TRBV2 and TRBJ2-3, with 9 nucleotides matching TRBD2. Germline loops: CDR1 SNHLY, CDR2 FYNNEI. The length of the CDR3 is 14 residues. Unmatched junction bases numbered 2, after V lost 5 bases and J lost 2 bases. The CDR3 region is CASSRLADTDTQYF. The CDR3 DNA is TGTGCCAGCAGTCGACTAGCGGACACAGATACGCAGTATTTT.

V usage is TRBV28 and J usage is TRBJ2-7, with 7 bases aligning to TRBD1. Trimming cost V 7 bases and J 2 bases; bases outside gene matches: 8. CDR1 and CDR2 from the germline V gene are MDHEN and SYDVKM. The CDR3 runs 14 residues. The CDR3 loop reads CASKRGRGTYEQYF. The CDR3 DNA sequence: TGTGCCAGCAAAAGGGGGCGCGGCACCTACGAGCAGTACTTC.

This chain joins TRBV6-1 and TRBJ2-7; 9 bases are shared with TRBD1. The CDR3 consists of 15 residues. V was clipped by 6 bases and J by 4 bases; unmatched bases: 10. CDR1 is MNHNS and CDR2 is SASEGT in the germline V gene. The CDR3 protein is CASSSTGGAGYEQYV. CDR3 DNA: TGTGCCAGCAGCAGTACAGGGGGCGCTGGATACGAGCAGTACGTC.

The V and J genes are TRBV6-6 and TRBJ2-5, with D possibly being TRBD1 (6 bases). CDR3 length equals 15 residues. Germline V gene lookup returns CDR1 MNHNY and CDR2 SVGAGI (reference sequence). Trimming left V 5 bases short and J 5 bases short, with 18 bases between. DNA for the CDR3: TGTGCCAGCAGTCCGACACAGGGAAGGGGGGAGACCCAGTACTTC. Encoded protein: CASSPTQGRGETQYF.

The chain carries TRBV2 and TRBJ2-1, with 7 bases lining up with TRBD1. CDR3 size: 13 residues. CDR1 and CDR2 (germline): SNHLY, FYNNEI. The junction had 6 bases not matched to a gene; V was cut back by 8 bases and J by 5 bases. CDR3 coding DNA: TGTGCCAGCGGGACAGACAGCAACAATGAGCAGTTCTTC. Amino acids: CASGTDSNNEQFF.

This clone showed up just once. The chain carries TRBV5-6 and TRBJ2-5; a possible D gene is TRBD1 (7 bases). This CDR3 contains 15 residues. V gave up 1 base and J gave up 2 bases, with 12 bases separating them. The germline V gene encodes CDR1 SGHDT and CDR2 YYEEEE. CDR3 in DNA: TGTGCCAGCAGCTTGCTGCGGGACAGTCAAGAGACCCAGTACTTC. Protein product: CASSLLRDSQETQYF. Combining the CDR3 with reference TRBV5-6 and TRBJ2-5 gives the whole variable domain DAGVTQSPTHLIKTRGQQVTLRCSPKSGHDTVSWYQQALGQGPQFIFQYYEEEERQRGNFPDRFSGHQFPNYSSELNVNALLLGDSALYLCASSLLRDSQETQYFGPGTRLLVL.

The V and J genes are TRBV7-9 and TRBJ2-7; D gene ambiguous. Trimming took 5 bases from V and 7 from J, leaving 15 bases between them. The CDR3 is 13 amino acids. The germline CDR1 and CDR2 sequences are SEHNR and FQNEAQ (reference sequence). The CDR3 reads CASSPQAAQEQYF. In DNA, the CDR3 is TGTGCCAGCAGCCCCCAGGCAGCCCAAGAGCAGTACTTC.

This chain links TRBV7-9 with TRBJ2-2; D is undetermined. Per the germline V gene, CDR1 is SEHNR and CDR2 is FQNEAQ (reference sequence). CDR3 size: 14 residues. The germline V and J ends were trimmed by 2 bases and 1 base, with 5 bases remaining between them. The CDR3 sequence: CASSLRRNTGELFF. CDR3 nucleotides: TGTGCCAGCAGCTTACGGCGGAACACCGGGGAGCTGTTTTTT.

The chain combines TRBV4-1 with TRBJ2-3; 7 bases map to TRBD1. Germline CDR1 MGHRA, CDR2 YSYEKL. This CDR3 is 15 amino acids long. The J segment lost 2 bases and the V segment lost 4 bases, leaving 6 bases of the junction unmatched. The DNA for the CDR3 is TGCGCCAGCAGCCTGGTCGACAGGGTCACAGATACGCAGTATTTT. Amino acid sequence: CASSLVDRVTDTQYF.

This clone appeared a few times. The genes are TRBV7-6 and TRBJ2-1; D gene uncertain. V was trimmed by 5 bases and J by 10 bases, leaving 12 bases between them. The CDR3 is 12 amino acids. The germline V gene encodes CDR1 SGHVS and CDR2 FNYEAQ. The CDR3 loop reads CASSLPVGEQFF. The CDR3, as DNA: TGTGCCAGCAGCCTCCCGGTGGGCGAGCAGTTCTTC.

There are a few counts of this clone. The chain carries TRBV30 and TRBJ1-1, with D perhaps TRBD1 (5 bases). V gave up 1 base and J gave up 4 bases, with 10 bases separating them. CDR1 is GTSNPN and CDR2 is SVGIG in the germline V gene (reference sequence). This CDR3 region has 13 residues. CDR3 DNA sequence: TGTGCCTGGAGTGGCGGGGCCACCACTGAAGCTTTCTTT. Translated: CAWSGGATTEAFF.

The chain couples TRBV11-3 to TRBJ2-1; D remains ambiguous. The CDR3 is 14 residues long. The ends were cut back, 0 bases at V and 6 bases at J, with 9 bases in the middle. Germline V gene lookup returns CDR1 SGHNT and CDR2 YENEEA. CDR3: CASSLDRAINEQFF. DNA of the CDR3: TGTGCCAGCAGCTTAGATCGGGCCATCAATGAGCAGTTCTTC.

The chain links TRBV6-1 to TRBJ2-7; a possible D gene is TRBD1 (6 bases). V was clipped by 4 bases and J by 2 bases, with 12 bases between them. This CDR3 region has 14 residues. The germline V gene has CDR1 MNHNS and CDR2 SASEGT. The CDR3 bases are TGTGCCAGCAGTGCCCTAACAGGGCCCTACGAGCAGTACGTC. Translation: CASSALTGPYEQYV.

The chain couples TRBV27 to TRBJ2-5; possible D gene TRBD1, 5 bases. The CDR3 runs to 13 residues. Germline V gene sequence: CDR1 MNHEY, CDR2 SMNVEV (reference sequence). Trimming cost V 3 bases and J 6 bases, with 11 bases left between them. CDR3 loop: CASSLGRIKTQYF. CDR3 nucleotide sequence: TGTGCCAGCAGTTTGGGGCGGATAAAGACCCAGTACTTC.

V and J are TRBV6-6 and TRBJ2-2, with D hard to call. The CDR3 has 14 residues. Germline CDR1 and CDR2: MNHNY and SVGAGI (reference sequence). Trimming removed 2 bases from V and 0 bases from J, with 4 bases in between. The CDR3 here is CASSYHANTGELFF. The CDR3 DNA reads TGTGCCAGCAGTTACCACGCGAACACCGGGGAGCTGTTTTTT.

The chain uses TRBV28 and TRBJ2-5, with D perhaps given as TRBD1 or TRBD2 (5 bases each). Germline V gene lookup returns CDR1 MDHEN and CDR2 SYDVKM. V was clipped by 3 bases and J by 3 bases, with 14 bases between them. The length of the CDR3 is 15 residues. The CDR3, as DNA: TGTGCCAGCAGTTTGTTGGGGGAGAGTAAAGAGACCCAGTACTTC. As protein: CASSLLGESKETQYF.

The chain employs TRBV6-4 and TRBJ2-2; no firm D call. In germline, CDR1 is MRHNA, CDR2 SNTAGT. This CDR3 is 15 amino acids long. Deletions cut 3 bases from V and 0 bases from J, with 8 bases between. CDR3 amino acids: CASSDPTSNTGELFF. For the CDR3, the DNA is TGTGCCAGCAGTGATCCCACCTCGAACACCGGGGAGCTGTTTTTT.

This clone was detected only a few times. The chain joins TRBV6-1 to TRBJ2-7; D is ambiguous. Germline CDR1 and CDR2: MNHNS and SASEGT. The CDR3 loop spans 14 amino acids. Trimming removed 0 bases from V and 4 bases from J, with 10 bases in between. The CDR3 bases are TGTGCCAGCAGTGAAGCAATAGACGGATACGAGCAGTACTTC. This gives the protein CASSEAIDGYEQYF.